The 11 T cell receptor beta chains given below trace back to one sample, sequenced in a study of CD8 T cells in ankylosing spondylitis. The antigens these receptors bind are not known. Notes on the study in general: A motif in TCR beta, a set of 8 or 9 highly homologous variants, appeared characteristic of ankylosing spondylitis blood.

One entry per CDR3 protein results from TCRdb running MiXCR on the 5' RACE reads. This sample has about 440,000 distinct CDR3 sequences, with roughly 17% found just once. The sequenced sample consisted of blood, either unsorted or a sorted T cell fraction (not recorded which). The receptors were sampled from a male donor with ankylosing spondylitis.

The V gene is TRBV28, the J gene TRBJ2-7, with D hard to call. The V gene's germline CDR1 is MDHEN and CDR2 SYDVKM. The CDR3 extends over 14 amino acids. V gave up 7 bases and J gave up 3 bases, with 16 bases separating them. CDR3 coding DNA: TGTGCCAGCACTCTAACCCTCCCCGGCTACGAGCAGTACTTC. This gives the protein CASTLTLPGYEQYF.

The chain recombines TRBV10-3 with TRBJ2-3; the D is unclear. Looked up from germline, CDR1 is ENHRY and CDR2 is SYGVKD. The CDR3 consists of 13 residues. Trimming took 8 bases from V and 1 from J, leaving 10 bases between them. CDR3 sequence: CAIWGSGTDTQYF. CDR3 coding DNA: TGTGCCATCTGGGGTTCGGGCACAGATACGCAGTATTTT.

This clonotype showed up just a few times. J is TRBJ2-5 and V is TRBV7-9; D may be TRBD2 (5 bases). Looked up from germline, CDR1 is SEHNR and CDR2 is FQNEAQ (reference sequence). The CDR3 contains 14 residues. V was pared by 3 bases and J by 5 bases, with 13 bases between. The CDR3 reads CASSLADFWETQYF. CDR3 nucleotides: TGTGCCAGCAGCTTGGCGGACTTCTGGGAGACCCAGTACTTC.

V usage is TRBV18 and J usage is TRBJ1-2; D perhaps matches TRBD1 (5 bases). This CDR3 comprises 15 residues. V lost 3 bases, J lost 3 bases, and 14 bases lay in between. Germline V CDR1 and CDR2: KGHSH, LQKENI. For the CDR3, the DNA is TGTGCCAGCTCACCCTCAACAACGGGGGACTATGGCTACACCTTC. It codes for CASSPSTTGDYGYTF.

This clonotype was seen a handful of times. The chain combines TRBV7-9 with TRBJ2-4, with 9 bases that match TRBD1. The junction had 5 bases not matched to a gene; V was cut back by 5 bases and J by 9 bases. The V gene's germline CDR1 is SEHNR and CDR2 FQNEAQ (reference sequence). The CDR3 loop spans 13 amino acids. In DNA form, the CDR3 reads TGTGCCAGCAGCAGGGGACAGGGTGTCATTCAGTACTTC. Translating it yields CASSRGQGVIQYF. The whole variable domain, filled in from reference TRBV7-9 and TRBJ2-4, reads DTGVSQNPRHKITKRGQNVTFRCDPISEHNRLYWYRQTLGQGPEFLTYFQNEAQLEKSRLLSDRFSAERPKGSFSTLEIQRTEQGDSAMYLCASSRGQGVIQYFGAGTRLSVL.

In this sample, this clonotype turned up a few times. This chain's CDR3 is CASSDSGLPGVEQFF. The DNA of the CDR3 is TGTGCCAGCAGTGACTCCGGACTCCCGGGGGTTGAGCAGTTCTTC. The V and J genes are TRBV6-4 and TRBJ2-1; D perhaps matches TRBD2 (6 bases). CDR1 and CDR2 from the germline V gene are MRHNA and SNTAGT. This CDR3 has 15 residues. The V and J ends lost 0 bases and 9 bases respectively, with 15 bases between them.

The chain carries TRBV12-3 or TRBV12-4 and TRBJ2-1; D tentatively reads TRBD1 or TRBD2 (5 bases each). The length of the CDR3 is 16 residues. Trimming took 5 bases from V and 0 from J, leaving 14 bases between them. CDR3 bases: TGTGCCAGCAGTATCCGGGACGTGAGCTCCTACAATGAGCAGTTCTTC. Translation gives CASSIRDVSSYNEQFF.

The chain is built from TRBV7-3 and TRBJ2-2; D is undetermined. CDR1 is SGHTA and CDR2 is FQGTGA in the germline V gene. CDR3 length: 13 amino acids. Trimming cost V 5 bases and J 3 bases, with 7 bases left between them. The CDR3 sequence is CASSVLHTGELFF. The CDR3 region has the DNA TGTGCCAGCAGCGTCCTTCACACCGGGGAGCTGTTTTTT.

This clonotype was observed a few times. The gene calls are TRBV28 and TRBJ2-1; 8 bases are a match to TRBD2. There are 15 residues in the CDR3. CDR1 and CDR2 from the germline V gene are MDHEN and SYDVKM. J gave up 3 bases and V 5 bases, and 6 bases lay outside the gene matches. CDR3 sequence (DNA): TGTGCCAGCAGTCAACCGGGACTAGGCTACAATGAGCAGTTCTTC. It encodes CASSQPGLGYNEQFF.

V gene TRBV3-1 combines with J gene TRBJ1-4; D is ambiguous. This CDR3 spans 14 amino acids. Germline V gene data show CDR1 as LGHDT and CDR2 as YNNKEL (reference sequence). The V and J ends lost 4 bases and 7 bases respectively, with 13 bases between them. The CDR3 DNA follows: TGTGCCAGCAGCCCCGGGTTCCTGGGTGAAAAACTGTTTTTT. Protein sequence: CASSPGFLGEKLFF.

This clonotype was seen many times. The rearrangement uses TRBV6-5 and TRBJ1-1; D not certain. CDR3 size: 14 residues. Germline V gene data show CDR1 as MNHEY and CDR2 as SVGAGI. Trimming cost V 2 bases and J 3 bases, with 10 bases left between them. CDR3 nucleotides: TGTGCCAGCAGTTACAGGTCGGGCGACACTGAAGCTTTCTTT. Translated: CASSYRSGDTEAFF.